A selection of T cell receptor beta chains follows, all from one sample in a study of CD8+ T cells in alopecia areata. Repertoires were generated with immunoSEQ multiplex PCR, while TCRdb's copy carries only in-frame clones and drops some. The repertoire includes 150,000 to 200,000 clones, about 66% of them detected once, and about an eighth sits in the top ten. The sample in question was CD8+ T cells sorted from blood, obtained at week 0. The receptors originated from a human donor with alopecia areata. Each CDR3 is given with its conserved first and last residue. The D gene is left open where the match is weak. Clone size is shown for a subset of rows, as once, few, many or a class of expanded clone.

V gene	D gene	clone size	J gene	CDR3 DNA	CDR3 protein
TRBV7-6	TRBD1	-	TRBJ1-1	TGTGCCAGCAGCCTCGGGGGGACAGGGAACACTGAAGCTTTCTTT	CASSLGGTGNTEAFF
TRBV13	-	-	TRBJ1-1	TGTGCCAGCAGCTCGGGACAGAACACTGAAGCTTTCTTT	CASSSGQNTEAFF
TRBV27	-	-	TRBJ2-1	TGTGCCAGCAGTTACGATGGTAACGAGCAGTTCTTC	CASSYDGNEQFF
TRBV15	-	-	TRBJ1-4	TGTGCCACCAGCAGAGATCATGAAAAACTGTTTTTT	CATSRDHEKLFF
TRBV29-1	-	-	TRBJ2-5	TGCAGCGTTGTAGAAGAGACCCAGTACTTC	CSVVEETQYF
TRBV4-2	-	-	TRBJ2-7	TGTGCCAGCAGCCTGGGGGCAAGTCGGTACGAGCAGTACTTC	CASSLGASRYEQYF
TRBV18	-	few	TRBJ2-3	TGTGCCAGCTCACCACCTAGCTCAGATACGCAGTATTTT	CASSPPSSDTQYF
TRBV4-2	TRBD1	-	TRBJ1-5	TGTGCCAGCAGCCAGGAGGGACAGCCCTATTATAGCAATCAGCCCCAGCATTTT	CASSQEGQPYYSNQPQHF
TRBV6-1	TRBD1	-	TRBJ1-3	TGTGCCAGCAGTGGTCGCCGGGACAGGGGGTTTGGAAACACCATATATTTT	CASSGRRDRGFGNTIYF
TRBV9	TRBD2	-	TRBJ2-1	TGTGCCAGCAGCGAGGCTAGCGGGGGGGTAGATGAGCAGTTCTTC	CASSEASGGVDEQFF
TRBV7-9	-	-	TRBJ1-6	TGTGCCAGCAGCTTAATTCAGGCTCGGGGCTCACCCCTCCACTTT	CASSLIQARGSPLHF
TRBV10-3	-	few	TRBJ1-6	TGTGCCATCAGCGGAGCAAGCGGAGAACTCAATTCACCCCTCCACTTT	CAISGASGELNSPLHF
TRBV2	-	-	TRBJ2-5	TGTGCCAGCAGCGACGAGGGTGGGAGAGAGACCCAGTACTTC	CASSDEGGRETQYF
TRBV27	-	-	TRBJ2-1	TGTGCCAGCAGTCCGGGAAACCCTTACAATGAGCAGTTCTTC	CASSPGNPYNEQFF
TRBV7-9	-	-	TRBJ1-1	TGTGCCAGCAGGGGCCCCACGTCCACTGAAGCTTTCTTT	CASRGPTSTEAFF
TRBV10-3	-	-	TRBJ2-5	TGTGCCATCAGTGCCCACGCATCGGGGAAGCGAGAGACCCAGTACTTC	CAISAHASGKRETQYF
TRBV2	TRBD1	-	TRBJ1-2	TGTGCCAGCACCACCGGACAGGGCTACTATGGCTACACCTTC	CASTTGQGYYGYTF
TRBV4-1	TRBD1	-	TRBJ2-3	TGCGCCAGCAGCTGGGGGACAGGACCCACAGATACGCAGTATTTT	CASSWGTGPTDTQYF
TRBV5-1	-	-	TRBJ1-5	TGCGCCAGCAGCACGGCCGGGGGAGGTCAGCCCCAGCATTTT	CASSTAGGGQPQHF
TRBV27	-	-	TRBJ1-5	TGTGCCAGCAGTCTCGGCCTGCCCTATAGCAATCAGCCCCAGCATTTT	CASSLGLPYSNQPQHF
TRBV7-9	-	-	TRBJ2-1	TGTGCCAGCAGGGGCGTGGGCAATGAGCAGTTCTTC	CASRGVGNEQFF
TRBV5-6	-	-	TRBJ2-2	TGTGCCAGCAGGGAAGGGGCCGGGGAGCTGTTTTTT	CASREGAGELFF